A single sample gave rise to the 31 T cell receptor beta chains below, sequenced in a study of blood T cell repertoires in COVID-19. Some clones are missing from TCRdb's copy, which holds only in-frame ones; the method was immunoSEQ multiplex PCR. The sample records hundreds of thousands of clones, about 87% being singletons. The sequencing input was PBMCs or T cells enriched from blood (not recorded which). These receptors came from a woman between 50 and 59 years old who had recovered from COVID-19.

The V and J genes are TRBV27 and TRBJ1-1; 8 nucleotides align to TRBD1. Germline V gene lookup returns CDR1 MNHEY and CDR2 SMNVEV (reference sequence). This CDR3 contains 15 residues. The V gene end was trimmed by 4 bases and the J gene end by 5 bases; junction bases not matched to a gene: 9. The CDR3 nucleotides read TGTGCCAGCAGTTCTGTCCAGGGGGCGGGAACTGAAGCTTTCTTT. Its translation is CASSSVQGAGTEAFF.

A remark on this clone: The junction and the germline gene differ at one end; a read error may be behind it. This rearrangement joins TRBV7-7 to TRBJ2-7, with TRBD2 identical over 11 bases. The CDR3 loop spans 16 amino acids. Germline V gives CDR1 SSHAT, CDR2 FNYEAQ (reference sequence). CDR3 bases: TGTGCTAGCAGCCGATCATTAGCGGGAGGGCCGGTCGAGCAGTACTTC. Residues: CASSRSLAGGPVEQYF. The complete variable domain, with remaining parts taken from reference TRBV7-7 and TRBJ2-7, reads GAGVSQSPRYKVTKRGQDVTLRCDPISSHATLYWYQQALGQGPEFLTYFNYEAQPDKSGLPSDRFSAERPEGSISTLTIQRTEQRDSAMYRCASSRSLAGGPVEQYFGPGTRLTVT.

J is TRBJ2-3 and V is TRBV10-2, with TRBD2 matching over 7 bases. CDR1 and CDR2 from the germline V gene are WSHSY and SAAADI. The trim removed 6 bases at V and 3 bases at J, leaving 12 bases unmatched. CDR3 length: 16 residues. CDR3 DNA: TGCGCCAGCAGCCCCAGGCGGGAGAGGTTGACAGATACGCAGTATTTT. Residues: CASSPRRERLTDTQYF.

This clone was detected only a few times. The chain joins TRBV18 to TRBJ1-6, with a tentative D call TRBD1 (5 bases). Between the trimmed V and J ends, which lost 3 bases and 4 bases, there was a span of 7 bases. This CDR3 is built from 14 residues. The germline CDR1 and CDR2 sequences are KGHSH and LQKENI. Here the CDR3 reads CASSPTEYNSPLHF. CDR3 coding DNA: TGTGCCAGCTCACCGACAGAGTATAATTCACCCCTCCACTTT.

This chain joins TRBV6-5 and TRBJ2-7, with 9 bases fitting TRBD1. V was clipped by 6 bases and J by 4 bases; unmatched bases: 4. CDR1 is MNHEY and CDR2 is SVGAGI in the germline V gene. The CDR3 spans 13 residues. In nucleotides, the CDR3 is TGTGCCAGCAGACGGGACAGGGCTTACGAGCAGTACTTC. It is translated as CASRRDRAYEQYF.

This clone was seen only a few times. Written as DNA, the CDR3 is TGTGCCAGCAGGAATTTGGCGGGCGAGCAGTACTTC. It encodes CASRNLAGEQYF. This chain links TRBV28 with TRBJ2-7; maybe TRBD2 (5 bases). Germline CDR1 and CDR2: MDHEN and SYDVKM. Deletions cut 6 bases from V and 6 bases from J, with 12 bases between. The CDR3 has 12 amino acids.

The V gene is TRBV9, the J gene TRBJ2-1; a weak D match, TRBD2 (6 bases). Germline V gene data show CDR1 as SGDLS and CDR2 as YYNGEE. V lost 0 bases and J lost 8, with 9 bases in between. The CDR3 spans 13 residues. CDR3 in DNA: TGTGCCAGCAGCGTAGTAGGAGGGCATGAGCAGTTCTTC. It is translated as CASSVVGGHEQFF.

Comments on this clone: Other DNA sequences of this sample code for an identical CDR3. This chain links TRBV7-9 with TRBJ1-1; D remains unclear. V was shortened by 5 bases and J by 0 bases, with 7 bases between the two germline ends. Per germline, CDR1 SEHNR and CDR2 FQNEAQ (reference sequence). This CDR3 region has 13 residues. This CDR3 is CASSPNVNTEAFF. The DNA of the CDR3 is TGTGCCAGCAGCCCAAATGTGAACACTGAAGCTTTCTTT.

The chain recombines TRBV5-4 with TRBJ2-2, with D unresolved. The germline V gene has CDR1 SGHNT and CDR2 YYREEE (reference sequence). The CDR3 sequence is 14 residues long. Trimming cost V 5 bases and J 2 bases, with 10 bases left between them. The chain's CDR3 is CASSRYPNTGELFF. CDR3 DNA sequence: TGTGCCAGCAGTCGCTACCCCAACACCGGGGAGCTGTTTTTT. Variable domain in full (rest from reference TRBV5-4 and TRBJ2-2): ETGVTQSPTHLIKTRGQQVTLRCSSQSGHNTVSWYQQALGQGPQFIFQYYREEENGRGNFPPRFSGLQFPNYSSELNVNALELDDSALYLCASSRYPNTGELFFGEGSRLTVL.

V gene TRBV7-2 combines with J gene TRBJ2-5; D uncertain. The CDR3 runs 13 residues. Looked up from germline, CDR1 is SGHTA and CDR2 is FQGNSA. Trimming removed 3 bases at V and 4 bases at J, with 9 bases between. The CDR3: CASSFVVRETQYF. As DNA, the CDR3 is TGTGCCAGCAGCTTCGTAGTTAGAGAGACCCAGTACTTC.

V gene TRBV9 combines with J gene TRBJ2-5; a weak D match, TRBD2 (5 bases). The CDR3 length is 15 residues. CDR1 is SGDLS and CDR2 is YYNGEE in the germline V gene. The ends were cut back, 0 bases at V and 5 bases at J, with 14 bases in the middle. Here the CDR3 DNA reads TGTGCCAGCAGCGTAGGGACTGGTATGGGGGAGACCCAGTACTTC. It codes for CASSVGTGMGETQYF.

J is TRBJ2-7 and V is TRBV7-2; 13 nucleotides line up with TRBD2. The trim removed 5 bases at V and 2 bases at J, leaving 6 bases unmatched. This CDR3 region has 16 residues. The germline V gene encodes CDR1 SGHTA and CDR2 FQGNSA. The CDR3 reads CASSPRTSGSTYEQYF. The CDR3 bases are TGTGCCAGCAGCCCGAGGACTAGCGGGAGTACCTACGAGCAGTACTTC.

In this sample, this clone turned up a few times. The rearrangement links TRBV7-2 to TRBJ2-2; 7 nucleotides line up with TRBD2. Germline assignment: CDR1 SGHTA and CDR2 FQGNSA. This CDR3 comprises 15 residues. V shed 5 bases, J shed 4 bases, and the junction held 7 bases outside the gene matches. CDR3 in amino acids: CASSPGLTRTGELFF. The CDR3 nucleotides read TGTGCCAGCAGCCCGGGACTAACTCGCACCGGGGAGCTGTTTTTT.

This clone has just a few counts. The chain links TRBV6-4 to TRBJ2-2, with 11 nucleotides matching TRBD2. The V gene end was trimmed by 3 bases and the J gene end by 3 bases; junction bases not matched to a gene: 3. CDR1 is MRHNA, CDR2 SNTAGT, per germline. CDR3 length: 16 amino acids. This CDR3 reads CASSDGTSGDTGELFF. DNA of the CDR3: TGTGCCAGCAGTGATGGGACTAGCGGAGACACCGGGGAGCTGTTTTTT.

The chain has TRBV5-1 and TRBJ1-3, with no clear D. Trimming removed 0 bases at V and 4 bases at J, with 17 bases between. The CDR3 extends over 17 amino acids. Germline CDR1 reads SGHRS; CDR2 reads YFSETQ. The CDR3 DNA is TGCGCCAGCAGCTTGGGGCCCCCCGAGGATTCCGGAAACACCATATATTTT. This codes for CASSLGPPEDSGNTIYF. The whole variable domain, remainder taken from reference TRBV5-1 and TRBJ1-3, is KAGVTQTPRYLIKTRGQQVTLSCSPISGHRSVSWYQQTPGQGLQFLFEYFSETQRNKGNFPGRFSGRQFSNSRSEMNVSTLELGDSALYLCASSLGPPEDSGNTIYFGEGSWLTVV.

A single count supports this clone. This chain links TRBV30 with TRBJ2-1; 16 bases align to TRBD2. CDR1 is GTSNPN, CDR2 SVGIG, per germline (reference sequence). Trimming removed 8 bases from V and 12 bases from J; junction bases left unmatched: 7. The CDR3 length is 13 residues. CDR3 sequence: CAGGLAGGIVQFF. In DNA, the CDR3 is TGTGCCGGGGGACTAGCGGGAGGGATCGTGCAGTTCTTC. Full variable domain (remainder filled in from reference TRBV30 and TRBJ2-1): SQTIHQWPATLVQPVGSPLSLECTVEGTSNPNLYWYRQAAGRGLQLLFYSVGIGQISSEVPQNLSASRPQDRQFILSSKKLLLSDSGFYLCAGGLAGGIVQFFGPGTRLTVL.

This clone has just one count. This chain connects TRBV12-5 to TRBJ2-7, with D tentatively TRBD2 (6 bases). Germline V gene sequence: CDR1 LGHNT, CDR2 FRNRAP. This CDR3 is built from 16 residues. Trimming stripped 4 bases from V and 1 base from J, with 17 bases between. The CDR3 coding sequence is TGTGCTAGTGGTTCCCGACCGGGACTTTCGTCCTACGAGCAGTACTTC. It yields the protein CASGSRPGLSSYEQYF.

The chain links TRBV9 to TRBJ2-7, with a weak D call TRBD2 (5 bases). The germline gives CDR1 SGDLS, CDR2 YYNGEE. CDR3 length equals 15 residues. V lost 2 bases and J lost 5, with 17 bases in between. In DNA, the CDR3 is TGTGCCAGCAGCGTCTACGATTCTAGCTACCACGAGCAGTACTTC. Encoded protein: CASSVYDSSYHEQYF.

The chain carries TRBV18 and TRBJ2-3; TRBD2 aligns across 7 bases. The trim removed 6 bases at V and 1 base at J, leaving 7 bases unmatched. This CDR3 spans 15 amino acids. The germline V gene encodes CDR1 KGHSH and CDR2 LQKENI. In nucleotides, the CDR3 is TGTGCCAGCTCCAGCGGGACTATGCGCACAGATACGCAGTATTTT. This codes for CASSSGTMRTDTQYF. The full variable domain, with the rest looked up from reference TRBV18 and TRBJ2-3, is NAGVMQNPRHLVRRRGQEARLRCSPMKGHSHVYWYRQLPEEGLKFMVYLQKENIIDESGMPKERFSAEFPKEGPSILRIQQVVRGDSAAYFCASSSGTMRTDTQYFGPGTRLTVL.

The gene calls are TRBV2 and TRBJ1-1, with D possibly matching TRBD1 (6 bases). In germline, CDR1 is SNHLY, CDR2 FYNNEI. This CDR3 comprises 12 residues. Deletions cut 8 bases from V and 1 base from J, with 8 bases between. The DNA for the CDR3 is TGTGCCAGCGACAGGAGGAACACTGAAGCTTTCTTT. It encodes CASDRRNTEAFF.

The V gene is TRBV7-2, the J gene TRBJ1-5, with 12 nucleotides matching TRBD1. V shed 5 bases, J shed 3 bases, and the junction held 2 bases outside the gene matches. The CDR3 contains 15 residues. From germline, CDR1 is SGHTA and CDR2 FQGNSA. The CDR3 coding sequence is TGTGCCAGCAGCCGGGACAGGGGGCTCAATCAGCCCCAGCATTTT. Amino acids: CASSRDRGLNQPQHF.

V is TRBV7-2 and J is TRBJ2-3; TRBD1 might be the D (5 bases). Germline assignment: CDR1 SGHTA and CDR2 FQGNSA. This CDR3 spans 15 amino acids. V gave up 0 bases and J gave up 1 base, with 8 bases separating them. CDR3 loop: CASSLAGHGTDTQYF. DNA for the CDR3: TGTGCCAGCAGCTTAGCGGGGCATGGCACAGATACGCAGTATTTT.

The V call is TRBV13, the J call TRBJ1-3, with 8 bases that match TRBD1. CDR3 length: 19 residues. Germline CDR1 PRHDT, CDR2 FYEKMQ (reference sequence). V lost 2 bases to trimming and J lost 3 bases; unmatched junction nucleotides: 15. CDR3 nucleotide sequence: TGTGCCAGCAGCTTAAGGGCCCGGAACGCAGGGGGCCGTGGAAACACCATATATTTT. As protein: CASSLRARNAGGRGNTIYF.

The rearrangement joins TRBV7-9 to TRBJ2-6; D gene unclear. V was trimmed by 2 bases and J by 4 bases, leaving 6 bases between them. Germline lookup yields CDR1 SEHNR and CDR2 FQNEAQ (reference sequence). The CDR3 extends over 14 amino acids. CDR3 nucleotide sequence: TGTGCCAGCAGCTTAACGGTAGGGGCCAACGTCCTGACTTTC. Amino acid sequence: CASSLTVGANVLTF.

This chain links TRBV5-5 with TRBJ1-4; TRBD1 agrees at 8 bases. Germline loops: CDR1 SGHKS, CDR2 YYEKEE (reference sequence). After removal of 1 base from V and 8 bases from J, the junction contained 10 bases not matched to a gene. The CDR3 contains 16 residues. CDR3: CASSLYGAGGMEKLFF. The CDR3 coding sequence is TGTGCCAGCAGCTTGTATGGTGCAGGGGGCATGGAAAAACTGTTTTTT.

CDR3 nucleotide sequence: TGTGCTAGTGGTTTGGTACAGGTTGGGGCGACCTATGGCTACACCTTC. Amino acid sequence: CASGLVQVGATYGYTF. The chain carries TRBV12-5 and TRBJ1-2; D is perhaps TRBD1 (5 bases). The CDR3 sequence is 16 residues long. V was trimmed by 0 bases and J by 4 bases, leaving 15 bases between them. Germline V gives CDR1 LGHNT, CDR2 FRNRAP. Drawing the rest from reference TRBV12-5 and TRBJ1-2, the complete variable domain is DARVTQTPRHKVTEMGQEVTMRCQPILGHNTVFWYRQTMMQGLELLAYFRNRAPLDDSGMPKDRFSAEMPDATLATLKIQPSEPRDSAVYFCASGLVQVGATYGYTFGSGTRLTVV.

CDR3 sequence: CASSPSGRREKLFF. CDR3 bases: TGTGCCAGCAGCCCCAGCGGACGTAGAGAAAAACTGTTTTTT. The V and J genes are TRBV28 and TRBJ1-4; D remains unclear. The CDR3 totals 14 residues. Trimming stripped 6 bases from V and 8 bases from J, with 16 bases between. CDR1 is MDHEN and CDR2 is SYDVKM in the germline V gene.

As regards this clone: The junction and the germline gene differ at one end; a read error may be behind it. The chain employs TRBV7-8 and TRBJ1-5; 7 bases are a match to TRBD1. This CDR3 contains 14 residues. Germline values: CDR1 SGHVS, CDR2 FQNEAQ. The CDR3 spells CVSSFGQDGSPQHF. CDR3 in DNA: TGTGTCAGCAGCTTTGGACAGGACGGGAGCCCCCAGCATTTT.

This clone was detected once. The same CDR3 is also encoded by other DNA sequences in this sample. The chain links TRBV27 to TRBJ2-1, with 9 bases that match TRBD2. This CDR3 contains 15 residues. V lost 3 bases and J lost 4; bases outside the gene matches: 4. In germline, CDR1 is MNHEY, CDR2 SMNVEV (reference sequence). This CDR3 is CASSLGLAGYNEQFF. CDR3 bases: TGTGCCAGCAGTTTGGGGCTAGCGGGATACAATGAGCAGTTCTTC.

Of note for this clone: This CDR3 is also generated by other DNA sequences in the sample. This chain joins TRBV7-9 and TRBJ2-4; no clear D. Germline V gene sequence: CDR1 SEHNR, CDR2 FQNEAQ (reference sequence). There are 15 residues in the CDR3. V was shortened by 1 base and J by 0 bases, with 7 bases between the two germline ends. Here the CDR3 reads CASSLDSLAKNIQYF. CDR3 DNA sequence: TGTGCCAGCAGCTTAGACTCCCTAGCCAAAAACATTCAGTACTTC.

This CDR3 is CASSPGLGTQYF. The CDR3 region has the DNA TGTGCCAGCAGCCCGGGGTTGGGTACGCAGTATTTT. The chain recombines TRBV7-2 with TRBJ2-3; possible D gene TRBD2, 5 bases. With 5 bases removed from V and 8 bases from J, the gap between germline ends came to 11 bases. Germline V gene data show CDR1 as SGHTA and CDR2 as FQGNSA. The CDR3 extends over 12 amino acids.